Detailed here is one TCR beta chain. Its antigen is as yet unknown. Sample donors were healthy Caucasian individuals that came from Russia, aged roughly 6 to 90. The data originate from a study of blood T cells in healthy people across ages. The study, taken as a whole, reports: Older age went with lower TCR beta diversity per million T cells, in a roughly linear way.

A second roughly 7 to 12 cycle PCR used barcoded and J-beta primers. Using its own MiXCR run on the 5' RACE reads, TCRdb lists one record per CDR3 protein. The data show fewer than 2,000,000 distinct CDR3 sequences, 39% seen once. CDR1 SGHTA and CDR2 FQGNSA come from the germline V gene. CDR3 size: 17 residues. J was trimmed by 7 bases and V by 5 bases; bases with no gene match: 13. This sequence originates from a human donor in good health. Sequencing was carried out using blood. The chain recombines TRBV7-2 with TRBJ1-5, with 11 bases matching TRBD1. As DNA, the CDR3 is TGTGCCAGCAGCCCGATGATTGGGACAGGGGGTTACCAGCCCCAGCATTTT. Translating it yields CASSPMIGTGGYQPQHF.